These 29 T cell receptor beta chains originate from one sample sequenced in a study of OX40 agonist ivuxolimab in advanced cancers. Libraries were made using the immunoSEQ multiplex PCR assay. This is the immuneACCESS table as TCRdb keeps it, with only in-frame sequences that have V and J called. A part of the clones is gone; compared with another copy, unresolved V genes explain less than half, and the rest is unexplained. In this sample the table shows some 70,000 clones, approximately 80% of which occur a single time. Of the sample, roughly 1.4% falls within the top ten clones. The sequencing used CD4+ or CD8+ T cells sorted from blood, collected in a trial of the OX40 agonist ivuxolimab. These TCRs come from an adult with an advanced solid tumor such as melanoma, head and neck, liver or kidney cancer.

The chain is built from TRBV11-2 and TRBJ1-4; D is undetermined. The germline CDR1 and CDR2 sequences are SGHAT and FQNNGV. Trimming pared 5 bases from V and 8 bases from J, leaving 12 bases between. The CDR3 length is 13 residues. The CDR3 region is CASSRGPEEKLFF. CDR3 sequence (DNA): TGTGCCAGCAGCCGCGGGCCCGAAGAAAAACTGTTTTTT. The whole variable domain, remainder taken from reference TRBV11-2 and TRBJ1-4, is EAGVAQSPRYKIIEKRQSVAFWCNPISGHATLYWYQQILGQGPKLLIQFQNNGVVDDSQLPKDRFSAERLKGVDSTLKIQPAKLEDSAVYLCASSRGPEEKLFFGSGTQLSVL.

The rearrangement joins TRBV6-1 to TRBJ1-5; 8 bases align to TRBD1. Germline CDR1 is MNHNS and CDR2 is SASEGT. V shed 3 bases, J shed 5 bases, and the junction held 9 bases outside the gene matches. The CDR3 sequence is 16 residues long. The DNA for the CDR3 is TGTGCCAGCAGTGAGATGGGCAGGGGGCGGGATCAGCCCCAGCATTTT. Translated, it gives CASSEMGRGRDQPQHF.

This sequence joins TRBV21-1 and TRBJ2-7; no check of the table's D call, TRBD1, against the DNA was made. TRBV21-1 is flagged as a pseudogene. There are 14 residues in the CDR3. CDR3 DNA sequence: TGTGCCAGCAGCCTCAGGACAGGGTTTAGTTTGGAGTACTTC. Protein sequence: CASSLRTGFSLEYF.

This clone came up once. DNA of the CDR3: TGTGCCAGCATGCCTTTTGGAGCCTTCTACGAGCAGTACTTC. Translation gives CASMPFGAFYEQYF. This chain connects TRBV28 to TRBJ2-7; D not certain. CDR1 is MDHEN and CDR2 is SYDVKM in the germline V gene. Trimming took 7 bases from V and 3 from J, leaving 16 bases between them. The CDR3 runs 14 residues.

The V and J genes are TRBV11-3 and TRBJ2-5, with D unclear. Trimming pared 0 bases from V and 5 bases from J, leaving 7 bases between. The germline CDR1 and CDR2 sequences are SGHNT and YENEEA. This CDR3 is 13 amino acids long. CDR3 coding DNA: TGTGCCAGCAGCTTAGACTACCGGGAGACCCAGTACTTC. Encoded protein: CASSLDYRETQYF.

This CDR3 reads CASSKGTSGGDTDTQYF. The CDR3 DNA sequence: TGTGCCAGCAGCAAAGGGACTAGCGGGGGGGACACAGATACGCAGTATTTT. The J gene is TRBJ2-3, the V gene TRBV4-2; 16 nucleotides line up with TRBD2. With V trimmed by 5 bases and J by 2 bases, 4 bases remained unmatched. There are 17 residues in the CDR3. Germline-derived CDR1 and CDR2 are LGHNA and YNFKEQ.

This chain links TRBV19 with TRBJ1-1; 7 bases are shared with TRBD1. The V segment lost 6 bases and the J segment 6 bases; nucleotides outside the gene matches: 10. The CDR3 sequence is 14 residues long. Germline-derived CDR1 and CDR2 are LNHDA and SQIVND (reference sequence). The CDR3 region has the DNA TGTGCCAGTAGCCAGGGGGGGACCAACGCTGAAGCTTTCTTT. This encodes CASSQGGTNAEAFF.

This chain joins TRBV7-7 and TRBJ1-1, with TRBD1 matching 9 bases. The CDR3 consists of 16 residues. Trimming cost V 5 bases and J 5 bases; bases outside gene matches: 12. The V gene's germline CDR1 is SSHAT and CDR2 FNYEAQ (reference sequence). The CDR3 here is CASSRHLTGGETEAFF. CDR3 coding DNA: TGTGCCAGCAGCCGCCACCTGACAGGGGGTGAGACTGAAGCTTTCTTT.

The V gene is TRBV6-1, the J gene TRBJ2-5, with TRBD1 as a possible D gene (6 bases). This CDR3 region has 13 residues. Germline lookup yields CDR1 MNHNS and CDR2 SASEGT. The V end was cut by 4 bases, the J end by 1 base, with 7 bases between. The CDR3 sequence: CASSGGLQETQYF. The CDR3 nucleotides read TGTGCCAGCAGTGGGGGGCTCCAAGAGACCCAGTACTTC.

The chain joins TRBV6-6 to TRBJ1-4, with D perhaps matching TRBD1 (5 bases). CDR1 and CDR2 from the germline V gene are MNHNY and SVGAGI (reference sequence). This CDR3 is built from 15 residues. V was shortened by 4 bases and J by 4 bases, with 13 bases between the two germline ends. CDR3 sequence (DNA): TGTGCCAGCAGTTCGTTGGGGGGGGGTAATGAAAAACTGTTTTTT. Its translation: CASSSLGGGNEKLFF.

This chain uses TRBV25-1 with TRBJ2-3; 7 positions agree with TRBD2. This CDR3 has 16 residues. Trimming at V came to 6 bases and at J to 2 bases, leaving 11 bases not matched to a gene. Germline V gene sequence: CDR1 MGHDK, CDR2 SYGVNS. CDR3: CASSPPFGGTTDTQYF. The CDR3 region has the DNA TGTGCCAGCAGCCCCCCCTTCGGGGGGACCACAGATACGCAGTATTTT.

The rearrangement links TRBV27 to TRBJ1-5; D is perhaps TRBD1 (6 bases). Germline V gene lookup returns CDR1 MNHEY and CDR2 SMNVEV (reference sequence). This CDR3 spans 14 amino acids. V lost 8 bases and J lost 1, with 12 bases in between. CDR3 DNA: TGTGCCAGCCATACAGGGACCAGCAATCAGCCCCAGCATTTT. Translating gives CASHTGTSNQPQHF.

The genes are TRBV7-9 and TRBJ1-1; D ambiguous. The CDR3 consists of 14 residues. Germline V gene lookup returns CDR1 SEHNR and CDR2 FQNEAQ (reference sequence). V lost 2 bases and J lost 1, with 8 bases in between. CDR3 DNA: TGTGCCAGCAGCTTACCGGCTAAGAACACTGAAGCTTTCTTT. It codes for CASSLPAKNTEAFF. Full variable domain (outside the CDR3, taken from reference TRBV7-9 and TRBJ1-1): DTGVSQNPRHKITKRGQNVTFRCDPISEHNRLYWYRQTLGQGPEFLTYFQNEAQLEKSRLLSDRFSAERPKGSFSTLEIQRTEQGDSAMYLCASSLPAKNTEAFFGQGTRLTVV.

J is TRBJ1-4 and V is TRBV27; 11 nucleotides line up with TRBD1. The V gene's germline CDR1 is MNHEY and CDR2 SMNVEV (reference sequence). The CDR3 runs 16 residues. After removal of 6 bases from V and 3 bases from J, the junction contained 6 bases not matched to a gene. CDR3 region: CASRPDRGRANEKLFF. The CDR3 coding sequence is TGTGCCAGCAGGCCGGACAGGGGGCGGGCTAATGAAAAACTGTTTTTT.

In nucleotides, the CDR3 is TGTGCCAGCAGCTTCGGGACGGGGACAGGGAGGATCACTGAAGCTTTCTTT. Protein sequence: CASSFGTGTGRITEAFF. This rearrangement joins TRBV11-2 to TRBJ1-1; TRBD1 aligns across 9 bases. V gave up 3 bases and J gave up 4 bases; unmatched junction bases: 12. The CDR3 has 17 amino acids. The germline V gene has CDR1 SGHAT and CDR2 FQNNGV.

The genes are TRBV4-1 and TRBJ1-2; 8 positions agree with TRBD1. There are 16 residues in the CDR3. With V trimmed by 3 bases and J by 4 bases, 10 bases remained unmatched. Per the germline V gene, CDR1 is MGHRA and CDR2 is YSYEKL. CDR3 nucleotides: TGCGCCAGCAGCCAGGATAGGACAGGGCCCCTCTATGGCTACACCTTC. Protein product: CASSQDRTGPLYGYTF.

This chain joins TRBV2 and TRBJ2-2; 8 bases line up with TRBD1. The CDR3 has 16 amino acids. V gave up 1 base and J gave up 5 bases; unmatched junction bases: 6. Germline assignment: CDR1 SNHLY and CDR2 FYNNEI. The CDR3 here is CASSEVGQVVTGELFF. CDR3 DNA: TGTGCCAGCAGTGAAGTGGGACAGGTGGTGACCGGGGAGCTGTTTTTT.

The rearrangement joins TRBV6-1 to TRBJ2-7; weak D call: TRBD1 (5 bases). V dropped 6 bases and J dropped 1 base, with 13 bases sitting between them. Germline V lookup: CDR1 MNHNS, CDR2 SASEGT. The CDR3 spans 14 residues. CDR3 sequence: CASSPRVRSYEQYF. CDR3 coding DNA: TGTGCCAGCAGCCCCAGGGTAAGATCCTACGAGCAGTACTTC.

The V and J genes are TRBV18 and TRBJ2-1; 8 nucleotides align to TRBD1. This CDR3 has 14 amino acids. Germline CDR1 reads KGHSH; CDR2 reads LQKENI. J lost 6 bases, V lost 3 bases, and 4 bases had no gene match. CDR3 residues: CASSPLDRGNEQFF. The CDR3 DNA follows: TGTGCCAGCTCACCTCTAGACAGGGGCAATGAGCAGTTCTTC.

This sequence joins TRBV19 and TRBJ2-7, with TRBD2 as a possible D gene (5 bases). The CDR3 is 14 residues long. V was cut by 5 bases and J by 2 bases, with 13 bases left in between. Germline assignment: CDR1 LNHDA and CDR2 SQIVND (reference sequence). CDR3 sequence (DNA): TGTGCCAGTAGTTCGGGGTCCTTAGCCTACGAGCAGTACTTC. Its protein product is CASSSGSLAYEQYF. The full variable domain, its missing parts supplied by reference TRBV19 and TRBJ2-7, is DGGITQSPKYLFRKEGQNVTLSCEQNLNHDAMYWYRQDPGQGLRLIYYSQIVNDFQKGDIAEGYSVSREKKESFPLTVTSAQKNPTAFYLCASSSGSLAYEQYFGPGTRLTVT.

The chain joins TRBV14 to TRBJ2-2; the match to TRBD2 covers 9 bases. The trim removed 4 bases at V and 5 bases at J, leaving 11 bases unmatched. Germline lookup yields CDR1 SGHDN and CDR2 FVKESK. The CDR3 length is 17 residues. CDR3 sequence reads: CASSRGLAPARTGELFF. CDR3 bases: TGTGCCAGCAGCCGGGGACTAGCTCCCGCAAGAACCGGGGAGCTGTTTTTT.

V gene TRBV7-7 combines with J gene TRBJ2-3, with no clear D. The germline V gene encodes CDR1 SSHAT and CDR2 FNYEAQ (reference sequence). The CDR3 covers 14 residues. Trimming cost V 1 base and J 0 bases, with 5 bases left between them. This CDR3 reads CASSLDGSTDTQYF. The CDR3 DNA follows: TGTGCCAGCAGCTTAGATGGTAGCACAGATACGCAGTATTTT.

CDR3 residues: CASSPTSGGNYEQYF. In DNA form, the CDR3 reads TGTGCCAGCAGTCCGACTAGCGGGGGGAACTACGAGCAGTACTTC. The chain couples TRBV6-1 to TRBJ2-7; 13 nucleotides align to TRBD2. The germline V gene encodes CDR1 MNHNS and CDR2 SASEGT. Trimming removed 5 bases from V and 3 bases from J; junction bases left unmatched: 4. The length of the CDR3 is 15 residues.

The chain combines TRBV28 with TRBJ1-2; D remains ambiguous. V lost 6 bases, J lost 0 bases, and 5 bases lay in between. Germline V CDR1 and CDR2: MDHEN, SYDVKM. The length of the CDR3 is 12 residues. Here the CDR3 reads CASRETNYGYTF. As DNA, the CDR3 is TGTGCCAGCAGAGAAACTAACTATGGCTACACCTTC.

V usage is TRBV6-6 and J usage is TRBJ2-7; no firm D call. Trimming took off 7 bases at V and 2 bases at J, with 9 bases between the two ends. The CDR3 has 12 amino acids. The germline V gene has CDR1 MNHNY and CDR2 SVGAGI (reference sequence). CDR3 in amino acids: CASTDAPYEQYF. DNA for the CDR3: TGTGCCAGCACGGACGCTCCCTACGAGCAGTACTTC.

This chain links TRBV9 with TRBJ1-2, with a tentative D call TRBD1 (6 bases). V lost 0 bases, J lost 7 bases, and 28 bases lay in between. The CDR3 is 19 residues long. The germline V gene encodes CDR1 SGDLS and CDR2 YYNGEE. The CDR3 region has the DNA TGTGCCAGCAGCGTAGAGTTATATGAGGACGGGACACATGAATTTGGCTACACCTTC. This encodes CASSVELYEDGTHEFGYTF.

About this clone: One end of the junction varies from germline; a read error may be responsible. The J gene is TRBJ2-7, the V gene TRBV18, with TRBD1 matching 10 bases. The CDR3 loop spans 15 amino acids. Looked up from germline, CDR1 is KGHSH and CDR2 is LQKENI. The CDR3 DNA reads TGTGCCAGTTCACCTCCGACAGGGGGCTCCTCCGAGCAGTACTTC. Translation: CASSPPTGGSSEQYF.

The genes are TRBV11-2 and TRBJ1-3; D gene unclear. Trimming took off 5 bases at V and 0 bases at J, with 14 bases between the two ends. Per the germline V gene, CDR1 is SGHAT and CDR2 is FQNNGV. The CDR3 contains 16 residues. For the CDR3, the DNA is TGTGCCAGCAGCATTCGACGGACCATCTCTGGAAACACCATATATTTT. Its protein product is CASSIRRTISGNTIYF.

This clone has just one count. The V gene is TRBV14, the J gene TRBJ2-3; D uncertain. Germline V gene data show CDR1 as SGHDN and CDR2 as FVKESK. V was trimmed by 4 bases and J by 4 bases, leaving 12 bases between them. This CDR3 is built from 14 residues. CDR3 sequence: CASSPPRRADTQYF. CDR3 in DNA: TGTGCCAGCAGCCCTCCCCGACGCGCAGATACGCAGTATTTT.